The 28 T cell receptor beta chains below all came from one sample that was sequenced in a study of type 1 regulatory T cells. TCRdb re-analysed the reads in MiXCR, keeping a single row per CDR3 protein. Of over 90,000 distinct CDR3 sequences in the sample, about 28% were seen once. The specimen sequenced was CD4+ T cells, either the whole sample or a sorted fraction (not recorded which). Receptor source: a human donor in good health.

V gene TRBV7-2 combines with J gene TRBJ2-7, with TRBD2 identical over 11 bases. CDR1 and CDR2 (germline): SGHTA, FQGNSA. The CDR3 has 15 residues. With V trimmed by 7 bases and J by 4 bases, 9 bases remained unmatched. The CDR3 here is CASKTSGSIEYEQYF. Written as DNA, the CDR3 is TGTGCCAGCAAAACTAGCGGGAGTATTGAATACGAGCAGTACTTC.

In its sample, this clonotype was seen a few times. CDR3 sequence: CASSLQGYTYEQYF. CDR3 DNA: TGTGCCAGCAGCTTACAGGGTTATACATACGAGCAGTACTTC. The chain couples TRBV7-2 to TRBJ2-7; D is perhaps TRBD1 (5 bases). The germline V gene encodes CDR1 SGHTA and CDR2 FQGNSA. Trimming pared 2 bases from V and 4 bases from J, leaving 12 bases between. The CDR3 consists of 14 residues.

The genes are TRBV4-1 and TRBJ2-6; 7 bases align to TRBD1. Germline-derived CDR1 and CDR2 are MGHRA and YSYEKL. CDR3 size: 17 residues. The V gene end was trimmed by 7 bases and the J gene end by 1 base; junction bases not matched to a gene: 10. In nucleotides, the CDR3 is TGCGCCAGCAAAGTTCGGGACAGCCAATCTGGGGCCAACGTCCTGACTTTC. This codes for CASKVRDSQSGANVLTF.

As to this clonotype: A much larger clonotype is one base distant, so this may be a read error. This chain links TRBV20-1 with TRBJ2-7; perhaps TRBD2 as D (5 bases). The CDR3 extends over 13 amino acids. V was pared by 3 bases and J by 5 bases, with 14 bases between. Germline lookup yields CDR1 DFQATT and CDR2 SNEGSKA (reference sequence). The CDR3 spells CSASAGLRDEQYF. CDR3 bases: TGCAGTGCTAGCGCGGGCCTCCGGGACGAGCAGTACTTC.

This clonotype was recorded a few times. The rearrangement links TRBV14 to TRBJ2-1; no firm D call. CDR3 length: 18 residues. Germline V lookup: CDR1 SGHDN, CDR2 FVKESK. Trimming pared 0 bases from V and 4 bases from J, leaving 19 bases between. CDR3 protein: CASSQDQISNIDYNEQFF. The CDR3 bases are TGTGCCAGCAGCCAAGATCAGATCTCGAACATCGATTACAATGAGCAGTTCTTC.

The table lists this clonotype with many counts. The chain carries TRBV5-1 and TRBJ1-2; 9 bases are shared with TRBD1. Trimming cost V 5 bases and J 7 bases; bases outside gene matches: 15. This CDR3 has 16 amino acids. Germline V gene lookup returns CDR1 SGHRS and CDR2 YFSETQ. This CDR3 reads CASSSALQGALGGYTF. The CDR3 DNA reads as TGCGCCAGCAGTTCTGCCCTACAGGGGGCCCTCGGTGGCTACACCTTC.

This clonotype was detected only once. Likely a read error: the CDR3 ends without its conserved phenylalanine or tryptophan. The chain joins TRBV19 to TRBJ2-1; perhaps TRBD2 as D (6 bases). Per the germline V gene, CDR1 is LNHDA and CDR2 is SQIVND (reference sequence). The CDR3 extends over 17 amino acids. The CDR3 sequence is CASNIDQWRGTYNEQFY. The CDR3, as DNA: TGTGCCAGTAATATAGATCAGTGGCGGGGTACCTACAATGAGCAGTTCTAC.

This clonotype has just a few counts. The rearrangement joins TRBV24-1 to TRBJ2-5; 7 bases map to TRBD1. Germline CDR1 is KGHDR and CDR2 is SFDVKD. The V gene end was trimmed by 4 bases and the J gene end by 2 bases; junction bases not matched to a gene: 6. The CDR3 is 15 amino acids. CDR3 sequence (DNA): TGTGCCACCAGTGACCCCGGGACAGAACAAGAGACCCAGTACTTC. Encoded protein: CATSDPGTEQETQYF.

The table lists this clonotype with a few counts. V usage is TRBV20-1 and J usage is TRBJ1-4; a weak D match, TRBD1 (5 bases). This CDR3 spans 15 amino acids. Germline CDR1 is DFQATT and CDR2 is SNEGSKA (reference sequence). V lost 4 bases to trimming and J lost 5 bases, with 17 bases between them. In nucleotides, the CDR3 is TGCAGTGCTAAGAGAGGGACCTGGGGGAATGAAAAACTGTTTTTT. It is translated as CSAKRGTWGNEKLFF.

This clonotype was counted only a few times. This chain uses TRBV6-2 or TRBV6-3 with TRBJ2-4; D is ambiguous. Per the germline V gene, CDR1 is MNHEY and CDR2 is SVGEGT. Between the trimmed V and J ends, which lost 8 bases and 6 bases, there was a span of 14 bases. CDR3 size: 13 residues. The CDR3 loop reads CASVWSSGNIQYF. CDR3 sequence (DNA): TGTGCCAGCGTTTGGAGTTCTGGAAACATTCAGTACTTC.

A few counts support this clonotype. J is TRBJ2-7 and V is TRBV18; the D gene could be TRBD1 or TRBD2 (5 bases each). In germline, CDR1 is KGHSH, CDR2 LQKENI. There are 14 residues in the CDR3. Deletions cut 3 bases from V and 2 bases from J, with 11 bases between. CDR3 amino acids: CASSPGTTTYEQYF. The CDR3 nucleotides are TGTGCCAGCTCACCCGGGACGACCACCTACGAGCAGTACTTC.

The chain is built from TRBV29-1 and TRBJ1-1; the match to TRBD1 covers 7 bases. This CDR3 region has 15 residues. V trimming: 4 bases; J trimming: 5 bases; junction bases outside the gene matches: 13. Per the germline V gene, CDR1 is SQVTM and CDR2 is ANQGSEA. The CDR3 bases are TGCAGCGTTGGATCAGGGGGGGGGCGATTTACTGAAGCTTTCTTT. Translating it yields CSVGSGGGRFTEAFF.

This clonotype showed up just a few times. This chain uses TRBV15 with TRBJ2-2, with D hard to call. V lost 1 base and J 0 bases, leaving 3 bases between the germline ends. Germline loops: CDR1 LNHNV, CDR2 YYDKDF (reference sequence). The CDR3 runs to 14 residues. This CDR3 is CATSRGANTGELFF. The CDR3 nucleotides read TGTGCCACCAGCAGAGGGGCGAACACCGGGGAGCTGTTTTTT.

A few counts support this clonotype. DNA of the CDR3: TGCGCCAGCAGCGGCAGGGGCTCTGGAAACACCATATATTTT. The encoded protein is CASSGRGSGNTIYF. The rearrangement joins TRBV4-1 to TRBJ1-3; D possibly corresponds to TRBD1 (6 bases). The length of the CDR3 is 14 residues. V lost 5 bases, J lost 0 bases, and 8 bases lay in between. The germline V gene encodes CDR1 MGHRA and CDR2 YSYEKL.

The CDR3 sequence is CSAPTTSGYEQYF. The CDR3 DNA reads as TGCAGTGCCCCGACTACGTCTGGGTACGAGCAGTACTTC. This chain links TRBV20-1 with TRBJ2-7; TRBD2 is a possible D gene (5 bases). The germline CDR1 and CDR2 sequences are DFQATT and SNEGSKA (reference sequence). The ends were cut back, 6 bases at V and 4 bases at J, with 16 bases in the middle. The CDR3 has 13 amino acids.

V gene TRBV7-9 combines with J gene TRBJ1-5; D gene ambiguous. The V gene's germline CDR1 is SEHNR and CDR2 FQNEAQ (reference sequence). V shed 5 bases and J shed 1 base, with 6 bases lying between them. The CDR3 extends over 13 amino acids. CDR3 in amino acids: CASSPQSNQPQHF. CDR3 bases: TGTGCCAGCAGCCCTCAGAGCAATCAGCCCCAGCATTTT.

This clonotype is a singleton in its sample. The chain employs TRBV20-1 and TRBJ2-2; 9 bases align to TRBD2. This CDR3 has 14 amino acids. Germline lookup yields CDR1 DFQATT and CDR2 SNEGSKA (reference sequence). The CDR3 nucleotides read TGCGGAGGGGGGACTAGCTCAAACACCGGGGAGCTGTTTTTT. This encodes CGGGTSSNTGELFF.

This clonotype was counted only a few times. V and J are TRBV6-5 and TRBJ2-7; D perhaps matches TRBD1 (6 bases). CDR1 MNHEY and CDR2 SVGAGI come from the germline V gene. Deletions cut 6 bases from V and 3 bases from J, with 15 bases between. The length of the CDR3 is 14 residues. The CDR3 sequence: CASRRQALNYEQYF. As DNA, the CDR3 is TGTGCCAGCAGACGACAGGCCTTAAACTACGAGCAGTACTTC.

The genes are TRBV24-1 and TRBJ1-5, with D possibly matching TRBD1 (5 bases). Trimming took off 5 bases at V and 5 bases at J, with 9 bases between the two ends. The CDR3 runs 13 residues. Germline-derived CDR1 and CDR2 are KGHDR and SFDVKD. CDR3 in amino acids: CATSGTTDQPQHF. CDR3 bases: TGTGCCACCAGTGGGACAACCGATCAGCCCCAGCATTTT.

The chain carries TRBV19 and TRBJ1-6; a weak D match, TRBD1 (5 bases). This CDR3 contains 15 residues. Germline CDR1 is LNHDA and CDR2 is SQIVND (reference sequence). V was shortened by 8 bases and J by 0 bases, with 11 bases between the two germline ends. The DNA of the CDR3 is TGTGCCAGTCGACCTGACAGCTCCTATAATTCACCCCTCCACTTT. Residues: CASRPDSSYNSPLHF.

The sample holds one count of this clonotype. The chain links TRBV5-1 to TRBJ2-7, with D hard to call. Germline V gene lookup returns CDR1 SGHRS and CDR2 YFSETQ. The germline V and J ends were trimmed by 4 bases and 3 bases, with 11 bases remaining between them. CDR3 length equals 13 residues. CDR3 in DNA: TGCGCCAGCAGCCCGTTAGAGCTCTACGAGCAGTACTTC. Amino acid sequence: CASSPLELYEQYF.

This clonotype occurred a few times. V is TRBV20-1 and J is TRBJ2-7; D possibly matches TRBD1 or TRBD2 (5 bases each). Germline V gene lookup returns CDR1 DFQATT and CDR2 SNEGSKA (reference sequence). With 6 bases removed from V and 5 bases from J, the gap between germline ends came to 11 bases. The CDR3 extends over 11 amino acids. The CDR3 DNA reads TGCAGTGCCCGAGGGGCTGACGAGCAGTACTTC. This sequence encodes CSARGADEQYF.

The V and J genes are TRBV20-1 and TRBJ2-7; possibly TRBD1 for D (5 bases). The germline V gene encodes CDR1 DFQATT and CDR2 SNEGSKA (reference sequence). V lost 3 bases and J lost 7, with 16 bases in between. The CDR3 length is 13 residues. The DNA for the CDR3 is TGCAGTGCTAGTTTACAGGCCAGTCAGGAGCAGTACTTC. Encoded protein: CSASLQASQEQYF.

This clonotype has more than one count but fewer than ten. The chain uses TRBV9 and TRBJ1-1; D gene uncertain. Trimming took 0 bases from V and 2 from J, leaving 8 bases between them. This CDR3 region has 14 residues. Germline V gene sequence: CDR1 SGDLS, CDR2 YYNGEE. The CDR3 loop is CASSVGHGNTEAFF. The CDR3 coding sequence is TGTGCCAGCAGCGTAGGCCACGGAAACACTGAAGCTTTCTTT.

The chain recombines TRBV18 with TRBJ1-6; possibly TRBD1 for D (5 bases). Deletions cut 5 bases from V and 14 bases from J, with 13 bases between. The CDR3 has 12 residues. Germline values: CDR1 KGHSH, CDR2 LQKENI. This CDR3 reads CASSGQGSTLHF. CDR3 coding DNA: TGTGCCAGCTCAGGTCAGGGTTCGACCCTCCACTTT.

V is TRBV6-2 or TRBV6-3 and J is TRBJ2-3; D might be TRBD1 (5 bases). The CDR3 spans 15 residues. V was pared by 6 bases and J by 0 bases, with 13 bases between. Per germline, CDR1 MNHEY and CDR2 SVGEGT. DNA for the CDR3: TGTGCCAGCAGAGAGGACAAAATTAGCACAGATACGCAGTATTTT. Amino acid sequence: CASREDKISTDTQYF.

The J gene is TRBJ1-5, the V gene TRBV10-3; weak D call: TRBD1 (6 bases). Germline V gene data show CDR1 as ENHRY and CDR2 as SYGVKD. Trimming removed 11 bases at V and 3 bases at J, with 14 bases between. The CDR3 runs to 13 residues. CDR3 coding DNA: TGTGCCGCATTCCAGGGGTACAATCAGCCCCAGCATTTT. The encoded protein is CAAFQGYNQPQHF.

This sequence joins TRBV4-1 and TRBJ2-5; 11 bases fit TRBD2. The CDR3 totals 17 residues. The germline gives CDR1 MGHRA, CDR2 YSYEKL. Trimming removed 0 bases from V and 2 bases from J; junction bases left unmatched: 5. The CDR3 protein is CASSQDRRLAGQETQYF. DNA for the CDR3: TGCGCCAGCAGCCAAGATCGACGACTAGCGGGACAAGAGACCCAGTACTTC.